This T cell receptor (beta chain) was documented in a study of cytomegalovirus exposure and HLA in healthy donors. PCR was performed using 60 Vbeta and 13 Jbeta primers. The assay was immunoSEQ multiplex PCR, and TCRdb's table has in-frame clones only and misses some. This sample has some 98,000 clones, with roughly a tenth found just once. This clone has only a few counts. Source material: PBMCs. The receptor comes from a man aged 45-65 years in good health and CMV-seropositive.

The CDR3 nucleotides read TGTGCCAGCAGCGCGCGGGGGCGGGGAGGCGAGCAGTACTTC. It codes for CASSARGRGGEQYF. This rearrangement joins TRBV9 to TRBJ2-7, with D perhaps matching TRBD2 (7 bases). The CDR3 consists of 14 residues. The V and J ends lost 3 bases and 6 bases respectively, with 16 bases between them. Germline CDR1 reads SGDLS; CDR2 reads YYNGEE.